Below, 20 T cell receptor beta chains from the same sample are listed, as sequenced in a study of shared clonotypes between healthy human individuals. Clones were read by immunoSEQ multiplex PCR, and TCRdb kept only the in-frame ones, dropping some. The sample carries approximately 2.1 million clones, over 85% recorded once. The sequenced sample was naive CD4+ T cells from PBMCs. The subset was: CD45RA+ positively selected. Receptors were obtained from a man aged 18 to 30 in good health. Some clones in this sample may be carry-over from other donors' samples.

The chain has TRBV6-1 and TRBJ2-7, with 7 nucleotides matching TRBD2. V lost 4 bases and J lost 4; bases outside the gene matches: 1. This CDR3 spans 12 amino acids. Germline CDR1 reads MNHNS; CDR2 reads SASEGT. The CDR3 DNA is TGTGCCAGCAGTGGCGGGGGTTACGAGCAGTACTTC. Amino acid sequence: CASSGGGYEQYF.

Of note for this clone: This sample includes further DNA sequences coding for the same CDR3. The genes are TRBV11-2 and TRBJ2-2; the match to TRBD1 covers 7 bases. The CDR3 spans 14 residues. V was clipped by 0 bases and J by 5 bases; unmatched bases: 0. Germline V gene sequence: CDR1 SGHAT, CDR2 FQNNGV. The CDR3: CASSLDRGTGELFF. The CDR3 DNA follows: TGTGCCAGCAGCTTAGACAGGGGGACCGGGGAGCTGTTTTTT.

The chain combines TRBV5-1 with TRBJ2-2; 7 nucleotides align to TRBD1. Germline CDR1 and CDR2: SGHRS and YFSETQ. The junction had 7 bases not matched to a gene; V was cut back by 4 bases and J by 4 bases. This CDR3 is 15 amino acids long. CDR3 nucleotides: TGCGCCAGCAGCATCGGGACAGTCTCCACCGGGGAGCTGTTTTTT. The encoded protein is CASSIGTVSTGELFF.

The gene calls are TRBV27 and TRBJ2-1; D call uncertain. Germline CDR1 reads MNHEY; CDR2 reads SMNVEV (reference sequence). V lost 3 bases and J 7 bases, leaving 16 bases between the germline ends. CDR3 length: 15 residues. The CDR3 spells CASSFRLGPRNEQFF. CDR3 nucleotide sequence: TGTGCCAGCAGTTTTCGGCTTGGGCCGAGGAATGAGCAGTTCTTC.

The rearrangement uses TRBV28 and TRBJ2-1; 9 bases match TRBD2. Trimming cost V 5 bases and J 7 bases; bases outside gene matches: 18. The CDR3 runs 18 residues. The germline CDR1 and CDR2 sequences are MDHEN and SYDVKM. In DNA form, the CDR3 reads TGTGCCAGCAGTCCGACCATCATCTCCGGGACTAGCTATAATGAGCAGTTCTTC. This encodes CASSPTIISGTSYNEQFF.

The gene calls are TRBV7-6 and TRBJ2-1; no clear D gene. CDR3 length: 14 residues. The germline CDR1 and CDR2 sequences are SGHVS and FNYEAQ. V dropped 0 bases and J dropped 5 bases, with 8 bases sitting between them. The CDR3 DNA reads as TGTGCCAGCAGCTTAGCGACCGGCCACAATGAGCAGTTCTTC. Residues: CASSLATGHNEQFF.

The chain carries TRBV7-8 and TRBJ1-2; no clear D gene. CDR3 length: 15 amino acids. CDR1 SGHVS and CDR2 FQNEAQ come from the germline V gene. V lost 1 base to trimming and J lost 5 bases, with 14 bases between them. The CDR3 sequence: CASSLVGSNHYGYTF. As DNA, the CDR3 is TGTGCCAGCAGCTTAGTTGGATCCAACCATTATGGCTACACCTTC.

The chain recombines TRBV19 with TRBJ1-5; TRBD1 is a possible D gene (5 bases). Germline CDR1 is LNHDA and CDR2 is SQIVND (reference sequence). This CDR3 is 14 amino acids long. Trimming took 7 bases from V and 2 from J, leaving 12 bases between them. Here the CDR3 DNA reads TGTGCCAGTACCCCCAGGGCCGGCAATCAGCCCCAGCATTTT. Protein product: CASTPRAGNQPQHF.

The rearrangement uses TRBV15 and TRBJ2-7; D could derive from TRBD1 or TRBD2 (5 bases each). Germline assignment: CDR1 LNHNV and CDR2 YYDKDF (reference sequence). The CDR3 is 15 amino acids. The V and J ends lost 6 bases and 4 bases respectively, with 19 bases between them. CDR3 in amino acids: CATRVAGGGRYEQYF. The CDR3 DNA follows: TGTGCCACCAGGGTTGCGGGTGGGGGTAGGTACGAGCAGTACTTC.

In the case of this clone: Other DNA variants within this sample encode the same CDR3. J is TRBJ1-1 and V is TRBV7-3, with D perhaps TRBD1 (5 bases). Germline loops: CDR1 SGHTA, CDR2 FQGTGA. Between the trimmed V and J ends, which lost 3 bases and 8 bases, there was a span of 13 bases. This CDR3 contains 13 residues. The CDR3 region has the DNA TGTGCCAGCAGCTTGGGGAGGGGCCTGGAAGCTTTCTTT. As protein: CASSLGRGLEAFF. Combining the CDR3 with reference TRBV7-3 and TRBJ1-1 gives the whole variable domain GAGVSQTPSNKVTEKGKYVELRCDPISGHTALYWYRQSLGQGPEFLIYFQGTGAADDSGLPNDRFFAVRPEGSVSTLKIQRTERGDSAVYLCASSLGRGLEAFFGQGTRLTVV.

On this clone: A junction boundary mismatches the germline segment, possibly from a read error. This chain joins TRBV7-9 and TRBJ1-1, with D hard to call. Per the germline V gene, CDR1 is SEHNR and CDR2 is FQNEAQ (reference sequence). The CDR3 is made up of 15 amino acids. CDR3 bases: TGTGCCAGCAGCTTAGTTGACCCGTTGAATACTGAAGCTTTCTTT. Translation: CASSLVDPLNTEAFF.

This clone was observed a handful of times. V usage is TRBV7-7 and J usage is TRBJ2-2, with no clear D. CDR1 and CDR2 (germline): SSHAT, FNYEAQ (reference sequence). The CDR3 sequence is 16 residues long. Trimming left V 1 base short and J 0 bases short, with 9 bases between. The CDR3 loop reads CASSLGYGANTGELFF. CDR3 coding DNA: TGTGCCAGCAGCTTAGGATACGGCGCGAACACCGGGGAGCTGTTTTTT.

In its sample, this clone was seen once. This chain connects TRBV4-1 to TRBJ2-7; D remains unclear. Germline CDR1 MGHRA, CDR2 YSYEKL. V was trimmed by 4 bases and J by 0 bases, leaving 13 bases between them. The CDR3 length is 15 residues. CDR3 region: CASSPRQGLSYEQYF. The CDR3 DNA is TGCGCCAGCAGCCCCCGACAAGGCCTCTCCTACGAGCAGTACTTC.

V gene TRBV7-9 combines with J gene TRBJ2-5; D possibly corresponds to TRBD1 (5 bases). V lost 4 bases, J lost 3 bases, and 12 bases lay in between. CDR1 and CDR2 (germline): SEHNR, FQNEAQ (reference sequence). This CDR3 contains 14 residues. The CDR3 region is CASSSDRSKETQYF. DNA for the CDR3: TGTGCCAGCAGCTCCGACAGAAGTAAAGAGACCCAGTACTTC.

The V gene is TRBV20-1, the J gene TRBJ2-7; D unresolved. Germline values: CDR1 DFQATT, CDR2 SNEGSKA (reference sequence). The CDR3 extends over 11 amino acids. The V and J ends lost 6 bases and 5 bases respectively, with 11 bases between them. For the CDR3, the DNA is TGCAGTGCACAATCAGTCAACGAGCAGTACTTC. This encodes CSAQSVNEQYF.

The V gene is TRBV2, the J gene TRBJ2-1; 9 nucleotides agree with TRBD2. V shed 7 bases, J shed 0 bases, and the junction held 7 bases outside the gene matches. CDR1 SNHLY and CDR2 FYNNEI come from the germline V gene. The CDR3 contains 16 residues. The CDR3 loop is CASKLNSGSSYNEQFF. Written as DNA, the CDR3 is TGTGCCAGCAAACTTAATAGCGGGAGCTCCTACAATGAGCAGTTCTTC.

The gene calls are TRBV7-2 and TRBJ1-1; TRBD1 matches at 8 bases. The length of the CDR3 is 16 residues. Germline CDR1 reads SGHTA; CDR2 reads FQGNSA. V lost 4 bases, J lost 5 bases, and 12 bases stayed unmatched. The CDR3 loop is CASSSPRDRLSTEAFF. Written as DNA, the CDR3 is TGTGCCAGCAGCTCGCCCCGGGACAGGCTCTCGACTGAAGCTTTCTTT.

The genes are TRBV7-8 and TRBJ1-4; a possible D gene is TRBD1 (5 bases). Germline assignment: CDR1 SGHVS and CDR2 FQNEAQ. CDR3 size: 17 residues. V was pared by 0 bases and J by 0 bases, with 11 bases between. The CDR3 DNA is TGTGCCAGCAGCTTAGCGGGACTTTTTTCAACTAATGAAAAACTGTTTTTT. Encoded protein: CASSLAGLFSTNEKLFF. Looking up the rest from reference TRBV7-8 and TRBJ1-4 gives the full variable domain: GAGVSQSPRYKVAKRGQDVALRCDPISGHVSLFWYQQALGQGPEFLTYFQNEAQLDKSGLPSDRFFAERPEGSVSTLKIQRTQQEDSAVYLCASSLAGLFSTNEKLFFGSGTQLSVL.

A single count supports this clone. V and J are TRBV10-3 and TRBJ2-3; D perhaps matches TRBD2 (6 bases). V lost 7 bases to trimming and J lost 2 bases, with 13 bases between them. Germline lookup yields CDR1 ENHRY and CDR2 SYGVKD. CDR3 length equals 14 residues. As DNA, the CDR3 is TGTGCCATCACGTCGGGAGACCCCACAGATACGCAGTATTTT. The encoded protein is CAITSGDPTDTQYF.

A word on this clone: Other nucleotide sequences in the sample specify the same CDR3. The J gene is TRBJ1-2, the V gene TRBV28; 8 nucleotides agree with TRBD1. Germline V lookup: CDR1 MDHEN, CDR2 SYDVKM. The CDR3 has 14 residues. The V segment lost 5 bases and the J segment 4 bases; nucleotides outside the gene matches: 6. For the CDR3, the DNA is TGTGCCAGCAGTACTACAGGGGGTAGCTATGGCTACACCTTC. Translating it yields CASSTTGGSYGYTF.